Following are 32 T cell receptor beta chains from one sample sequenced in a study of blood T cell repertoires in COVID-19. Some clones are missing from TCRdb's copy, which holds only in-frame ones; the method was immunoSEQ multiplex PCR. Found here are 200,000 to 250,000 clones, 70% to 90% of them singletons; the top ten hold roughly 10%. The sample taken for sequencing was peripheral blood. The source of these receptors is a woman aged 45-60 years with COVID-19, enrolled during active disease.

The V gene is TRBV7-8, the J gene TRBJ1-3, with D possibly matching TRBD1 (5 bases). Per germline, CDR1 SGHVS and CDR2 FQNEAQ. Trimming took off 5 bases at V and 1 base at J, with 15 bases between the two ends. This CDR3 is 16 amino acids long. DNA for the CDR3: TGTGCCAGCAGCCCATCCAGGGTGAGATCTGGAAACACCATATATTTT. Translating gives CASSPSRVRSGNTIYF.

The chain combines TRBV30 with TRBJ1-2, with D possibly TRBD1 on 6 matching bases. Trimming removed 4 bases from V and 6 bases from J, with 18 bases in between. In germline, CDR1 is GTSNPN, CDR2 SVGIG (reference sequence). The CDR3 runs to 14 residues. The chain's CDR3 is CAWTNSRGLHGYTF. The CDR3 nucleotides read TGTGCCTGGACTAACTCGAGGGGGTTACATGGCTACACCTTC.

J is TRBJ2-5 and V is TRBV29-1; 7 bases are shared with TRBD1. Trimming cost V 5 bases and J 10 bases; bases outside gene matches: 16. The CDR3 sequence is 14 residues long. Germline V gene lookup returns CDR1 SQVTM and CDR2 ANQGSEA. This chain's CDR3 is CSVPSRGPLPGQYF. The CDR3 nucleotides read TGCAGCGTTCCTTCGAGGGGGCCCCTGCCCGGCCAGTACTTC.

Only one count was recorded for this clone. The chain links TRBV28 to TRBJ2-7; TRBD1 agrees at 9 bases. CDR1 and CDR2 (germline): MDHEN, SYDVKM. The CDR3 runs to 16 residues. The V and J ends lost 6 bases and 0 bases, in that order; junction bases with no gene match: 9. This chain's CDR3 is CASSNRDRVFSYEQYV. The CDR3 region has the DNA TGTGCCAGCAGCAACCGGGACAGGGTATTCTCCTACGAGCAGTACGTC.

J is TRBJ2-2 and V is TRBV19; 10 positions agree with TRBD2. This CDR3 contains 17 residues. Germline V gives CDR1 LNHDA, CDR2 SQIVND (reference sequence). V was pared by 2 bases and J by 2 bases, with 5 bases of the junction left unmatched. CDR3 region: CASSIHSGGLNTGELFF. Here the CDR3 DNA reads TGTGCCAGTAGTATACATAGCGGGGGGCTTAACACCGGGGAGCTGTTTTTT.

V is TRBV19 and J is TRBJ1-1; no firm D call. V was shortened by 4 bases and J by 8 bases, with 2 bases between the two germline ends. This CDR3 spans 9 amino acids. Germline V gives CDR1 LNHDA, CDR2 SQIVND (reference sequence). Written as DNA, the CDR3 is TGTGCCAGTAGTACGGAAGCTTTCTTT. Translated: CASSTEAFF.

In this sample, this clone turned up a few times. This rearrangement joins TRBV19 to TRBJ2-2, with D possibly matching TRBD1 (6 bases). V was trimmed by 6 bases and J by 2 bases, leaving 10 bases between them. Germline values: CDR1 LNHDA, CDR2 SQIVND (reference sequence). The CDR3 length is 14 residues. Here the CDR3 reads CASRTGHNTGELFF. The CDR3 region has the DNA TGTGCCAGTAGGACAGGACACAACACCGGGGAGCTGTTTTTT.

J is TRBJ1-1 and V is TRBV12-3 or TRBV12-4; 9 nucleotides agree with TRBD1. The CDR3 totals 12 residues. With V trimmed by 7 bases and J by 11 bases, 8 bases remained unmatched. The CDR3 bases are TGTGCCAGCACTAGTAGACAGGGGGTGGCTTTCTTT. Its protein product is CASTSRQGVAFF.

This sequence joins TRBV7-8 and TRBJ2-1, with unresolved D. Germline V CDR1 and CDR2: SGHVS, FQNEAQ. The V end lost 5 bases, the J end lost 0 bases, and 17 bases lay between the germline ends. The CDR3 covers 17 residues. The CDR3 DNA follows: TGTGCCAGCAGCGCGAGTCAGGTCTCGAGCTCCTACAATGAGCAGTTCTTC. Its protein product is CASSASQVSSSYNEQFF.

The gene calls are TRBV5-1 and TRBJ1-2, with 10 bases matching TRBD1. The CDR3 runs to 15 residues. From germline, CDR1 is SGHRS and CDR2 YFSETQ. Trimming took 5 bases from V and 4 from J; bases not matched to a gene: 8. CDR3 residues: CASRREGQGSYGYTF. Here the CDR3 DNA reads TGCGCCAGCAGGCGAGAGGGACAGGGGTCCTATGGCTACACCTTC.

This chain uses TRBV19 with TRBJ1-2; TRBD1 matches at 7 bases. Trimming at V came to 5 bases and at J to 4 bases, leaving 10 bases not matched to a gene. The CDR3 consists of 15 residues. From germline, CDR1 is LNHDA and CDR2 SQIVND (reference sequence). The CDR3 DNA follows: TGTGCCAGTAGTGTAGGGGGCGCGTCCCTCTATGGCTACACCTTC. Protein product: CASSVGGASLYGYTF.

The chain carries TRBV11-2 and TRBJ2-4; TRBD1 matches at 9 bases. The CDR3 has 14 residues. After removal of 3 bases from V and 8 bases from J, the junction contained 5 bases not matched to a gene. The germline V gene has CDR1 SGHAT and CDR2 FQNNGV. CDR3 sequence reads: CASSFRQGDDIQYF. In DNA, the CDR3 is TGTGCCAGCAGCTTTCGACAGGGGGATGACATTCAGTACTTC.

This chain uses TRBV29-1 with TRBJ2-6, with D possibly TRBD1 on 5 matching bases. This CDR3 spans 15 amino acids. Per the germline V gene, CDR1 is SQVTM and CDR2 is ANQGSEA. V lost 7 bases to trimming and J lost 2 bases, with 15 bases between them. This CDR3 is CSAMGSQAGANVLTF. The DNA for the CDR3 is TGCAGCGCTATGGGGTCACAGGCTGGGGCCAACGTCCTGACTTTC.

DNA for the CDR3: TGTGCCAGTAGTATCTCCGCAGGGTTGACTGAAGCTTTCTTT. It translates to CASSISAGLTEAFF. The chain recombines TRBV19 with TRBJ1-1; tentatively, D is TRBD1 (5 bases). The CDR3 runs to 14 residues. Germline V gives CDR1 LNHDA, CDR2 SQIVND (reference sequence). V shed 3 bases and J shed 5 bases, with 13 bases lying between them.

The genes are TRBV10-3 and TRBJ1-5, with a tentative D call TRBD1 (6 bases). The length of the CDR3 is 15 residues. V lost 1 base to trimming and J lost 2 bases, with 9 bases between them. Germline V lookup: CDR1 ENHRY, CDR2 SYGVKD. The CDR3 region is CAISEFNRGNQPQHF. CDR3 sequence (DNA): TGTGCCATCAGTGAGTTCAACAGGGGCAATCAGCCCCAGCATTTT.

V gene TRBV6-5 combines with J gene TRBJ1-2; 7 nucleotides match TRBD1. Trimming cost V 8 bases and J 3 bases; bases outside gene matches: 6. Germline values: CDR1 MNHEY, CDR2 SVGAGI. The CDR3 covers 13 residues. The CDR3 reads CASHSGQDYGYTF. CDR3 sequence (DNA): TGTGCCAGCCACTCAGGACAGGACTATGGCTACACCTTC.

This sequence joins TRBV6-2 or TRBV6-3 and TRBJ2-6; TRBD1 aligns across 7 bases. Per germline, CDR1 MNHEY and CDR2 SVGEGT. The CDR3 spans 17 residues. V dropped 2 bases and J dropped 4; count of bases not matched to a gene: 8. The DNA for the CDR3 is TGTGCCAGCAGTTACCGGAAAAGGGGGCCAGGGGCCAACGTCCTGACTTTC. This sequence encodes CASSYRKRGPGANVLTF.

This clone showed up just a few times. The rearrangement joins TRBV5-8 to TRBJ2-1; maybe TRBD2 (6 bases). Germline V CDR1 and CDR2: SGHTS, YDEGEE. CDR3 length: 13 amino acids. Trimming cost V 4 bases and J 7 bases, with 12 bases left between them. The CDR3 region is CASSPERANEQFF. The CDR3 DNA follows: TGTGCCAGCAGCCCCGAGCGGGCAAATGAGCAGTTCTTC.

The J gene is TRBJ1-2, the V gene TRBV27; 8 positions match TRBD1. Germline V lookup: CDR1 MNHEY, CDR2 SMNVEV (reference sequence). The trim removed 6 bases at V and 1 base at J, leaving 10 bases unmatched. This CDR3 has 16 residues. The CDR3 DNA reads TGTGCCAGCAGCGGGACAGGCCAACGGCGTAACTATGGCTACACCTTC. Protein: CASSGTGQRRNYGYTF.

This clone is a singleton in its sample. The CDR3 loop reads CASRGGISPLHF. The CDR3 DNA reads as TGTGCCAGCAGGGGAGGAATTTCACCCCTCCACTTT. This chain joins TRBV28 and TRBJ1-6; D is ambiguous. The length of the CDR3 is 12 residues. V gave up 6 bases and J gave up 9 bases, with 9 bases separating them. Germline CDR1 reads MDHEN; CDR2 reads SYDVKM.

V gene TRBV7-3 combines with J gene TRBJ1-1; D not certain. With 3 bases removed from V and 2 bases from J, the gap between germline ends came to 7 bases. The CDR3 has 13 amino acids. From germline, CDR1 is SGHTA and CDR2 FQGTGA. CDR3 loop: CASSFTTNTEAFF. The CDR3 bases are TGTGCCAGCAGCTTTACCACAAACACTGAAGCTTTCTTT.

This chain connects TRBV19 to TRBJ1-1; 7 nucleotides align to TRBD1. V lost 11 bases to trimming and J lost 1 base; unmatched junction nucleotides: 16. Germline-derived CDR1 and CDR2 are LNHDA and SQIVND (reference sequence). The CDR3 sequence is 16 residues long. The CDR3 bases are TGTGCCTCCATTCGAGGGGGCGCGAGTCCGAACACTGAAGCTTTCTTT. It translates to CASIRGGASPNTEAFF.

V usage is TRBV5-1 and J usage is TRBJ1-4, with D tentatively TRBD1 (6 bases). Germline V gene sequence: CDR1 SGHRS, CDR2 YFSETQ. The CDR3 runs 14 residues. The V and J ends lost 0 bases and 8 bases respectively, with 11 bases between them. CDR3 protein: CASSLEGVPEKLFF. Written as DNA, the CDR3 is TGCGCCAGCAGCTTGGAGGGGGTCCCCGAAAAACTGTTTTTT.

The chain couples TRBV30 to TRBJ2-4; TRBD2 is a possible D gene (6 bases). The CDR3 extends over 12 amino acids. Germline CDR1 reads GTSNPN; CDR2 reads SVGIG (reference sequence). Trimming removed 8 bases from V and 9 bases from J, with 17 bases in between. In DNA form, the CDR3 reads TGTGCCCGCGCACGGAGGGCCGTCATTCAGTACTTC. Its protein product is CARARRAVIQYF.

The chain is built from TRBV5-6 and TRBJ2-7; 10 bases line up with TRBD2. This CDR3 has 15 amino acids. J lost 2 bases, V lost 1 base, and 3 bases had no gene match. Per the germline V gene, CDR1 is SGHDT and CDR2 is YYEEEE. The CDR3 coding sequence is TGTGCCAGCAGCTTGATCAGCGGGGGGGCCTACGAGCAGTACGTC. Its translation is CASSLISGGAYEQYV.

This clone was seen once. V is TRBV15 and J is TRBJ1-1; no reliable D call. V was cut by 1 base and J by 1 base, with 7 bases left in between. The CDR3 is 14 residues long. Germline V lookup: CDR1 LNHNV, CDR2 YYDKDF (reference sequence). CDR3 coding DNA: TGTGCCACCAGCAGAGTCCGGGGGAACACTGAAGCTTTCTTT. Translation: CATSRVRGNTEAFF.

The chain links TRBV18 to TRBJ2-7, with 10 bases that match TRBD1. This CDR3 region has 17 residues. V gave up 3 bases and J gave up 6 bases; unmatched junction bases: 14. Germline V CDR1 and CDR2: KGHSH, LQKENI. CDR3 in DNA: TGTGCCAGCTCACCGGCCCCCATCGGGACAGGGGTCGGCGAGCAGTACTTC. It translates to CASSPAPIGTGVGEQYF.

This clone was observed a few times. The chain combines TRBV5-6 with TRBJ1-2; 8 nucleotides match TRBD1. CDR3 length equals 16 residues. V trimming: 0 bases; J trimming: 4 bases; junction bases outside the gene matches: 8. CDR1 is SGHDT and CDR2 is YYEEEE in the germline V gene. The CDR3 nucleotides read TGTGCCAGCAGCTTGGACCGGGACAGGCGGACCTATGGCTACACCTTC. Amino acid sequence: CASSLDRDRRTYGYTF.

The chain couples TRBV11-2 to TRBJ2-1, with D possibly being TRBD2 (7 bases). The CDR3 runs 12 residues. The germline V gene encodes CDR1 SGHAT and CDR2 FQNNGV. Trimming took 3 bases from V and 13 from J, leaving 13 bases between them. CDR3 sequence (DNA): TGTGCCAGCAGCTTGGGGGGGCCGCCCCAGTTCTTC. Translated, it gives CASSLGGPPQFF.

The rearrangement links TRBV9 to TRBJ1-2, with 8 bases aligning to TRBD1. The CDR3 extends over 12 amino acids. V lost 4 bases to trimming and J lost 8 bases; unmatched junction nucleotides: 4. Germline V gene sequence: CDR1 SGDLS, CDR2 YYNGEE. The CDR3 loop reads CASSLTGEGYTF. DNA for the CDR3: TGTGCCAGCAGCCTGACAGGGGAGGGCTACACCTTC. Looking up the rest from reference TRBV9 and TRBJ1-2 gives the full variable domain: DSGVTQTPKHLITATGQRVTLRCSPRSGDLSVYWYQQSLDQGLQFLIQYYNGEERAKGNILERFSAQQFPDLHSELNLSSLELGDSALYFCASSLTGEGYTFGSGTRLTVV.

The rearrangement joins TRBV10-3 to TRBJ1-3, with D unclear. V lost 5 bases and J 0 bases, leaving 5 bases between the germline ends. The CDR3 has 13 amino acids. CDR1 is ENHRY and CDR2 is SYGVKD in the germline V gene. The CDR3 here is CAISPSSGNTIYF. In DNA, the CDR3 is TGTGCCATCAGTCCCTCCTCTGGAAACACCATATATTTT.

The rearrangement uses TRBV5-1 and TRBJ2-7; possible D gene TRBD2, 6 bases. CDR1 SGHRS and CDR2 YFSETQ come from the germline V gene. The CDR3 runs 12 residues. V was cut by 5 bases and J by 6 bases, with 12 bases left in between. This CDR3 reads CASRIGTGEQYF. CDR3 nucleotides: TGCGCCAGCAGAATCGGGACTGGCGAGCAGTACTTC.